Here is one T cell receptor (beta chain) with its context. No antigen is known for it. These data belong to a study of cytomegalovirus exposure and HLA in healthy donors. Study-level points and caveats: Fewer N-insertions than the 666-donor mean were reportedly shown by an Asian-associated ancestry cluster in a later analysis. As a later analysis showed, a missense DCLRE1C variant was linked to trimming of TCR beta V- and J-genes. Presence/absence analyses assumed roughly uniform sequencing depth across donors, which may not hold.

Trimming took off 0 bases at V and 13 bases at J, with 13 bases between the two ends. The CDR3 is made up of 13 amino acids. Germline loops: CDR1 SGHTA, CDR2 FQGNSA. Researchers ran the PCR with 60 Vbeta and 13 Jbeta primers. Measured with immunoSEQ multiplex PCR; TCRdb has only the in-frame clones, and not every one. The sample includes over 100,000 clones, around 74% of them seen just once. This receptor was obtained from a man aged 25-40 years in good health and CMV-seropositive. The rearrangement joins TRBV7-2 to TRBJ2-1; TRBD1 is a possible D gene (6 bases). Sequenced: PBMCs. The CDR3 reads CASSLASSDSQFF. The DNA for the CDR3 is TGTGCCAGCAGCTTAGCAAGCTCGGACAGCCAGTTCTTC.